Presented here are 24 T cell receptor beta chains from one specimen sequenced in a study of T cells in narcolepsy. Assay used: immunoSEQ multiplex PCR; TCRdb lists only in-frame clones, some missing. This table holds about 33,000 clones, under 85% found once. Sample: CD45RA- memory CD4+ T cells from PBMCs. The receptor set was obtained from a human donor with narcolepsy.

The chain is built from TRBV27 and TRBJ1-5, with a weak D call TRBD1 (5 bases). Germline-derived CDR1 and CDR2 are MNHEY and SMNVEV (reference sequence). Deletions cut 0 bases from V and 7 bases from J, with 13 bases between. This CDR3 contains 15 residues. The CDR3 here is CASSLSGGRRQPQHF. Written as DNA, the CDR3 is TGTGCCAGCAGTTTATCGGGGGGACGGCGGCAGCCCCAGCATTTT.

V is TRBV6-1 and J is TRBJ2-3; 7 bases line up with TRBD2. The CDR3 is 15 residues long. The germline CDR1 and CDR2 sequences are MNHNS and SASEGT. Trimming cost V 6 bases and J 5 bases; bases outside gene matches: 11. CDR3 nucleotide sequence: TGTGCCAGCAGCCCATCGACTAGCCGTGGAGATACGCAGTATTTT. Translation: CASSPSTSRGDTQYF.

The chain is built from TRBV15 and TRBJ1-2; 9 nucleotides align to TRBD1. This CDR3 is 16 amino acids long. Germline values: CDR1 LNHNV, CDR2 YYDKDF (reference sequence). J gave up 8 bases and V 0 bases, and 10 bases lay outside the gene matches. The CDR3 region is CATSRDVSGQGSGYTF. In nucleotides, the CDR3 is TGTGCCACCAGCAGAGATGTTTCGGGACAGGGTTCGGGCTACACCTTC. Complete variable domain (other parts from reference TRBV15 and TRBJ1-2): DAMVIQNPRYQVTQFGKPVTLSCSQTLNHNVMYWYQQKSSQAPKLLFHYYDKDFNNEADTPDNFQSRRPNTSFCFLDIRSPGLGDTAMYLCATSRDVSGQGSGYTFGSGTRLTVV.

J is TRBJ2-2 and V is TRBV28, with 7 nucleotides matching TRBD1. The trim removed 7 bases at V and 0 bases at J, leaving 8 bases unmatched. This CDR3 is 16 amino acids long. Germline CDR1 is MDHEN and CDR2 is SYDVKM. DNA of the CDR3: TGTGCCAGCACTACGGGGACAGCGACGAACACCGGGGAGCTGTTTTTT. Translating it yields CASTTGTATNTGELFF.

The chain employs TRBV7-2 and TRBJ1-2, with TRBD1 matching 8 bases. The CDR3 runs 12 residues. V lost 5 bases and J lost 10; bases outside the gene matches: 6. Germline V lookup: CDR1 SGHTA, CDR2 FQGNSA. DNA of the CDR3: TGTGCCAGCAGCCCGGACAGGGAGATCTACACCTTC. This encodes CASSPDREIYTF.

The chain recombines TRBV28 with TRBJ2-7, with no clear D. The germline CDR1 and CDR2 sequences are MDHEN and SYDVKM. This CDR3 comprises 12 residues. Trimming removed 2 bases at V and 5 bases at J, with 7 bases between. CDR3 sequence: CASSLMGHEQYF. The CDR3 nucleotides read TGTGCCAGCAGTTTAATGGGCCACGAGCAGTACTTC.

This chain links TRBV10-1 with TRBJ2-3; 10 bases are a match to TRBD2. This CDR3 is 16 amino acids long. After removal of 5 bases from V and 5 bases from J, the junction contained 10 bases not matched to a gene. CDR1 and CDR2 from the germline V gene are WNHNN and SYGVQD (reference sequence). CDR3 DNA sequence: TGCGCCAGCAGTACCGGGACTAGCGTGGGAGGAGATACGCAGTATTTT. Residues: CASSTGTSVGGDTQYF.

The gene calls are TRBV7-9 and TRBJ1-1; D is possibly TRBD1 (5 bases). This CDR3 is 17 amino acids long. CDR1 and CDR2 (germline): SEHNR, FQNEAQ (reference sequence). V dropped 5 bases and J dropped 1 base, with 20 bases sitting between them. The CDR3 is CASSPPTGGERNTEAFF. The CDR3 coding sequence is TGTGCCAGCAGCCCACCTACGGGGGGGGAAAGGAACACTGAAGCTTTCTTT.

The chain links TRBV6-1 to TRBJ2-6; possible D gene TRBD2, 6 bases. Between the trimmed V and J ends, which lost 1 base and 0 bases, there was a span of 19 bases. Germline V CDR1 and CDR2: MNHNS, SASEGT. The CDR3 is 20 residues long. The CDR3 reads CASSEVWSGLRHSGANVLTF. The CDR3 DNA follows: TGTGCCAGCAGTGAAGTTTGGTCGGGACTCCGGCACTCTGGGGCCAACGTCCTGACTTTC.

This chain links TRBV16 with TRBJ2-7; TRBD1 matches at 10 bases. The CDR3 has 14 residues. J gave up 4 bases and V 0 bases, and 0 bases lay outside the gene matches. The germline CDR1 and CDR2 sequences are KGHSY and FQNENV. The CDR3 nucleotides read TGTGCCAGCAGCCAATCGGGACAGGGGTACGAGCAGTACTTC. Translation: CASSQSGQGYEQYF.

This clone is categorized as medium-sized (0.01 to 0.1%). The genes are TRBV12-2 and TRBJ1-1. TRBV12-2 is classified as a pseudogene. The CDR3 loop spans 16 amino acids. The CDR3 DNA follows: TGTGCAAGTCGCTTAGGCAGGGAAGTGGGGGACACTGAAGCTTTCTTT. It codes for CASRLGREVGDTEAFF.

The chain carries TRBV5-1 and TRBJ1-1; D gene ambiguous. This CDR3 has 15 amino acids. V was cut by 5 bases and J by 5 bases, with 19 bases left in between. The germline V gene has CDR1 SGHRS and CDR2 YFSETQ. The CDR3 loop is CASRAEAPRGTEAFF. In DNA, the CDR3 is TGCGCCAGCAGGGCGGAGGCGCCCCGCGGGACTGAAGCTTTCTTT.

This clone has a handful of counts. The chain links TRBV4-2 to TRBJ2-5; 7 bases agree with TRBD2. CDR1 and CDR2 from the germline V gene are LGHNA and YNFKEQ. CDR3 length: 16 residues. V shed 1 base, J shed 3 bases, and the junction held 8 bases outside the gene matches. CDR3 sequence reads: CASSQVGNLAEETQYF. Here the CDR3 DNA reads TGTGCCAGCAGCCAAGTAGGGAATCTAGCGGAAGAGACCCAGTACTTC.

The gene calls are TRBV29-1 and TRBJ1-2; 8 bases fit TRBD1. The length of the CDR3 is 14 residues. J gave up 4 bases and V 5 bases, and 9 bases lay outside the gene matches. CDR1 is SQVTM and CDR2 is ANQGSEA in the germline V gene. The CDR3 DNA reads TGCAGCGTTACCGACAGGGGTTCGGGCTATGGCTACACCTTC. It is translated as CSVTDRGSGYGYTF.

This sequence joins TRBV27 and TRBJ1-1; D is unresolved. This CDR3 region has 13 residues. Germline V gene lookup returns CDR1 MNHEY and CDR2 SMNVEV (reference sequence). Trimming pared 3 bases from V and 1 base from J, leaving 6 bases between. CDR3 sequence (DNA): TGTGCCAGCAGTTTTGCCTCGAACACTGAAGCTTTCTTT. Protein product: CASSFASNTEAFF.

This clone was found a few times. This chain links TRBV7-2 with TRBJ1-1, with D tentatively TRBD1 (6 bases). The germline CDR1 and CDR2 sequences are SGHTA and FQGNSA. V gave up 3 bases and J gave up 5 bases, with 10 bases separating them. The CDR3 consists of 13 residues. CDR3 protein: CASSFNRETEAFF. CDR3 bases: TGTGCCAGCAGCTTTAACAGGGAGACTGAAGCTTTCTTT.

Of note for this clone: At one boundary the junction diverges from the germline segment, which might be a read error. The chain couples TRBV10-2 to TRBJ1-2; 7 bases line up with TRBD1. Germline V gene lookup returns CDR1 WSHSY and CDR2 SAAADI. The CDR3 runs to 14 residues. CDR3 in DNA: TGCGCCAGCACTGAGGGGACAGCCCAGGGTGGCTACACCTTC. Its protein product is CASTEGTAQGGYTF.

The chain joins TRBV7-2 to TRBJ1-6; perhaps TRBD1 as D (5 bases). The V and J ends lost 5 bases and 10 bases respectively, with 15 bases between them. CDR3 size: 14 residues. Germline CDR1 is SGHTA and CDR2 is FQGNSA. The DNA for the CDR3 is TGTGCCAGCAGCCCGCGGGGGGGGAGATCACCCCTCCACTTT. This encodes CASSPRGGRSPLHF.

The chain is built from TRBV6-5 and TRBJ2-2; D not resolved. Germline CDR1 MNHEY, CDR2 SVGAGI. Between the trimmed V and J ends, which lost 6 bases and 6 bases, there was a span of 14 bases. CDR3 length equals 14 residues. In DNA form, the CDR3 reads TGTGCCAGCAGCCTATTGACACTACCCGGGGAGCTGTTTTTT. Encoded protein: CASSLLTLPGELFF.

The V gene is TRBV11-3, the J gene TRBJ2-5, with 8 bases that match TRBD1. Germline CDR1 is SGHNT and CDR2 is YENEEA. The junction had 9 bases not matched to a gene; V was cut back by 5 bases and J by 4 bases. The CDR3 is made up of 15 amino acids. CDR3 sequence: CASSQNTGTGETQYF. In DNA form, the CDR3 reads TGTGCCAGCAGCCAAAACACCGGGACAGGAGAGACCCAGTACTTC.

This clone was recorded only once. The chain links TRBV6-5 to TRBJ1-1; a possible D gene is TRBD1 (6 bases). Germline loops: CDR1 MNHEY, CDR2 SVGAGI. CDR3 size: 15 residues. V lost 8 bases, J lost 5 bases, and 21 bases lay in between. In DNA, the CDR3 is TGTGCCAGCTGCCCGTCGGACAGCGCGGGGACTGAAGCTTTCTTT. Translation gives CASCPSDSAGTEAFF.

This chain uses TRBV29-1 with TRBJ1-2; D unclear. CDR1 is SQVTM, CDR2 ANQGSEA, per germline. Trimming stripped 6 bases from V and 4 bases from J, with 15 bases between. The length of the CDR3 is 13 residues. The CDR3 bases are TGCAGCGTGGCGACACGTGAAGGCTATGGCTACACCTTC. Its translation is CSVATREGYGYTF.

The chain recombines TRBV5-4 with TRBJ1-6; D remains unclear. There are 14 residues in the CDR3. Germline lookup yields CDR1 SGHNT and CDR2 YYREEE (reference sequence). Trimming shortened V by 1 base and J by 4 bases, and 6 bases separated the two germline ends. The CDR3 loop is CASSLPSYNSPLHF. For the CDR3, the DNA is TGTGCCAGCAGCTTGCCGAGTTATAATTCACCCCTCCACTTT.

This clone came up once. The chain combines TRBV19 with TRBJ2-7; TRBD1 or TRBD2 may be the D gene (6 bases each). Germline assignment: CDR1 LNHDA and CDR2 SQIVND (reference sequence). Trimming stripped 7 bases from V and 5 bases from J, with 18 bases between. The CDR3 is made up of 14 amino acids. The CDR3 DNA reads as TGTGCCAGTACCTCCTCGGGGGCGTTCAACGAGCAGTACTTC. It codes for CASTSSGAFNEQYF.